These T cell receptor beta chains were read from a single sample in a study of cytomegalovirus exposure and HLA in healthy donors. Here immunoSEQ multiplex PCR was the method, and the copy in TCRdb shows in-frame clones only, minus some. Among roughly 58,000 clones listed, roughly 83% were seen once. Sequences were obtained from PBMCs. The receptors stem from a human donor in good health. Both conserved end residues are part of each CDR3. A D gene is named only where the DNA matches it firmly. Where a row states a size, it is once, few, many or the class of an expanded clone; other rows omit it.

TGCAGCGCACGAGGGCTGGCAGCGGGGGACACAGATACGCAGTATTTT,CSARGLAAGDTDTQYF,NA,TRBJ2-3,TRBV29-1,TRBD2
TGTGCCACCAGCAGAGCCCCGGCCGGGAACTATGGCTACACCTTC,CATSRAPAGNYGYTF,NA,TRBJ1-2,TRBV15,NA
TGTGCCAGCAGCCGTGACCCGGGAGACACCGGGGAGCTGTTTTTT,CASSRDPGDTGELFF,NA,TRBJ2-2,TRBV7-6,NA
TGTGCCAGCAGTTACTCGGGACACCCAAGCAATCAGCCCCAGCATTTT,CASSYSGHPSNQPQHF,NA,TRBJ1-5,TRBV6-5,NA
TGTGCCAGCAGTGAAGGGCACCCTCTCTCCGGAAACACCATATATTTT,CASSEGHPLSGNTIYF,few,TRBJ1-3,TRBV6-1,NA
TGTGCCTGGAGTGTACAGGGCAGGGCTCTTTGGGGCTACACCTTC,CAWSVQGRALWGYTF,NA,TRBJ1-2,TRBV30,NA
TGTGCCAGCAGCCGCCCCGGACAAAATGAGCAGTTCTTC,CASSRPGQNEQFF,NA,TRBJ2-1,TRBV5-4,NA
TGTGCCAGCAGCCTGGGACTAGCGGGGGGGATCGAGACCCAGTACTTC,CASSLGLAGGIETQYF,NA,TRBJ2-5,TRBV7-3,TRBD2
TGTGCCAGCTCACTCCTAAGTCGGGGTCAATACAATGAGCAGTTCTTC,CASSLLSRGQYNEQFF,once,TRBJ2-1,TRBV18,NA
TGTGCCAGCGCTATGCAGGAGGCGGGCGGGGAGCTGTTTTTT,CASAMQEAGGELFF,NA,TRBJ2-2,TRBV25-1,NA
TGTGCCATCAGTGTCGGGGGGGGCACAGATACGCAGTATTTT,CAISVGGGTDTQYF,NA,TRBJ2-3,TRBV10-3,TRBD2